A single T cell receptor (beta chain) is shown here with its context. No antigen is known for it. This record comes from a study of T cell repertoires in cytomegalovirus infection. Looking at the study overall: Well-studied HLA-B-restricted CMV epitopes were used in the study alongside recently identified HLA-C-restricted ones. Carrying CMV and the relevant HLA type showed in public TCR beta signatures. Study-level results: Pooled public TCR beta family frequency picked out CMV carriers with the relevant HLA. HLA-C-restricted CMV-specific TCR beta clonotypes prevailed in the ex vivo response.

Looked up from germline, CDR1 is SGHTA and CDR2 is FQGNSA. Trimming stripped 5 bases from V and 5 bases from J, with 16 bases between. CDR3 size: 15 residues. A single record per CDR3 protein comes from TCRdb applying MiXCR to the reads. The sample comprises just over 450,000 distinct CDR3 sequences, roughly 42% of which are singletons, and around 44% rests with the top ten. The sequencing used cultured PBMCs, collected from culture after CMV antigen stimulation. The clonotype originates from a human donor in good health (CMV status not recorded). Some clones in this sample may be carry-over from other donors' samples. V gene TRBV7-2 combines with J gene TRBJ2-1; D unclear. CDR3 sequence reads: CASSPQLVEDNEQFF. The CDR3 DNA sequence: TGTGCCAGCAGCCCCCAGTTAGTTGAGGACAATGAGCAGTTCTTC.